The T cell receptor (beta chain) described here comes from a study of blood T cell repertoires in COVID-19. In the study overall: Researchers got acute and convalescent COVID-19 samples from the United States, Italy and Spain. Nucleic acid was either cDNA or gDNA, and it came from T cells, B-cell-depleted T cells, or PBMCs.

Sequenced by immunoSEQ multiplex PCR; TCRdb stores in-frame clones only, minus some. Among about 240,000 clones listed, roughly 89% were seen once. Clinical history reported by participants formed the basis on which cohorts were assigned. Either two negative PCRs, clearance, or symptom resolution qualified Cohort 3 donors as recovered. The germline V and J ends were trimmed by 0 bases and 7 bases, with 15 bases remaining between them. Germline V gene lookup returns CDR1 LGHNA and CDR2 YSLEER. The CDR3 has 16 residues. The genes are TRBV4-3 and TRBJ1-4, with D perhaps TRBD1 (6 bases). The origin of this receptor is a man in his forties or fifties who had recovered from COVID-19. The sample taken for sequencing was PBMCs or T cells enriched from blood (not recorded which). CDR3 sequence reads: CASSQDGRGTSEKLFF. CDR3 DNA sequence: TGCGCCAGCAGCCAAGATGGCAGGGGCACGAGTGAAAAACTGTTTTTT.